The 9 T cell receptor beta chains given below trace back to one sample, sequenced in a study of OX40 agonist ivuxolimab in advanced cancers. The repertoire was sequenced with immunoSEQ multiplex PCR; TCRdb's copy has only in-frame clones and lacks some. The table has tens of thousands of clones, 77% seen once. The sample in question was CD4+ or CD8+ T cells sorted from blood, obtained in a trial of the OX40 agonist ivuxolimab. The receptor set was obtained from an adult with an advanced solid tumor such as melanoma, head and neck, liver or kidney cancer.

The table lists this clone with a few counts. The chain couples TRBV5-5 to TRBJ2-7, with D possibly called TRBD1 or TRBD2 (6 bases each). Germline lookup yields CDR1 SGHKS and CDR2 YYEKEE (reference sequence). The CDR3 totals 16 residues. Trimming removed 4 bases at V and 0 bases at J, with 17 bases between. CDR3 in DNA: TGTGCCAGCAGCGGGGGGCGGGCCCTAAGCTCCTACGAGCAGTACTTC. Translating gives CASSGGRALSSYEQYF.

By its share, this clone is medium-sized (0.01 to 0.1%). The gene calls are TRBV6-5 and TRBJ1-2, with TRBD1 as a possible D gene (5 bases). Germline V gene lookup returns CDR1 MNHEY and CDR2 SVGAGI. The CDR3 spans 11 residues. With 10 bases removed from V and 4 bases from J, the gap between germline ends came to 10 bases. This CDR3 is CATGGGYGYTF. CDR3 coding DNA: TGTGCCACGGGGGGTGGCTATGGCTACACCTTC.

This clone was found many times. The gene calls are TRBV5-6 and TRBJ2-3; possible D gene TRBD2, 6 bases. Germline values: CDR1 SGHDT, CDR2 YYEEEE. CDR3 length: 16 residues. The V end lost 4 bases, the J end lost 6 bases, and 21 bases lay between the germline ends. CDR3 amino acids: CASSAPRTPGEDTQYF. The CDR3, as DNA: TGTGCCAGCAGCGCGCCCAGAACTCCGGGGGAGGATACGCAGTATTTT.

The chain links TRBV5-4 to TRBJ2-7; TRBD1 agrees at 10 bases. V shed 3 bases and J 3 bases; nucleotides not matched to a gene: 3. The germline V gene encodes CDR1 SGHNT and CDR2 YYREEE (reference sequence). The CDR3 consists of 14 residues. The CDR3 here is CASSSRDRGYEQYF. Written as DNA, the CDR3 is TGTGCCAGCAGCTCACGGGACAGGGGCTACGAGCAGTACTTC.

The J gene is TRBJ2-6, the V gene TRBV19, with D possibly being TRBD1 (6 bases). The CDR3 runs 16 residues. Germline loops: CDR1 LNHDA, CDR2 SQIVND (reference sequence). With 10 bases removed from V and 4 bases from J, the gap between germline ends came to 20 bases. The CDR3 bases are TGTGCCACCACCGGGACACTCCCAGGGGGGGCCAACGTCCTGACTTTC. This gives the protein CATTGTLPGGANVLTF.

The rearrangement uses TRBV25-1 and TRBJ1-2; TRBD1 might be the D (5 bases). Germline V gene data show CDR1 as MGHDK and CDR2 as SYGVNS. This CDR3 region has 13 residues. V was trimmed by 9 bases and J by 6 bases, leaving 17 bases between them. CDR3 sequence reads: CARRPGGVNGYTF. DNA of the CDR3: TGTGCCAGGAGGCCGGGGGGAGTCAATGGCTACACCTTC.

The chain recombines TRBV28 with TRBJ2-5; D may match TRBD1 or TRBD2 (5 bases each). The last part of the DNA fits TRBJ2-7 better; the J call may be wrong. The CDR3 is 16 amino acids. The germline gives CDR1 MDHEN, CDR2 SYDVKM. The CDR3 region is CASSRAAGTVTYEQYF. The CDR3 DNA sequence: TGTGCCAGCAGCCGCGCCGCCGGGACGGTGACCTACGAGCAGTACTTC.

The chain joins TRBV2 to TRBJ1-5, with 7 bases matching TRBD1. Per germline, CDR1 SNHLY and CDR2 FYNNEI. The CDR3 loop spans 16 amino acids. J gave up 1 base and V 6 bases, and 9 bases lay outside the gene matches. The CDR3 is CASRGDREESNQPQHF. In DNA form, the CDR3 reads TGTGCCAGCAGAGGCGACAGGGAGGAGAGCAATCAGCCCCAGCATTTT.

This clone was observed a single time. V and J are TRBV11-3 and TRBJ2-1; D uncertain. The CDR3 is 15 amino acids. Germline assignment: CDR1 SGHNT and CDR2 YENEEA. V dropped 4 bases and J dropped 1 base, with 11 bases sitting between them. The CDR3 region has the DNA TGTGCCAGCAGCTCAACTCCCGTGTCCTACAATGAGCAGTTCTTC. This codes for CASSSTPVSYNEQFF.